The rows below give T cell receptor beta chains drawn from one sample of a study of a mutant IDH1 vaccine in newly diagnosed glioma. The repertoire was sequenced with immunoSEQ multiplex PCR; TCRdb's copy has only in-frame clones and lacks some. The sample has roughly 40,000 clones; roughly 90% are singletons. These receptors lack a known antigen. Source: PBMCs, taken from a glioma patient whose treatment included an IDH1 peptide vaccine. These receptors originate from a man in his forties or fifties with glioma. Both conserved end residues are part of each CDR3. The order of the fields is V gene, clone size, J gene, D gene, CDR3 DNA, CDR3 protein. D genes are given only for firm matches. The listing skips clone size in some rows; elsewhere it reads once, few, many or a size class.

V: TRBV7-3; size: -; J: TRBJ2-1; D: TRBD2; DNA: TGTGCCAGCAGCTTAAAGGGCGGGGGAGCACGGTTGGATGAGCAGTTCTTC; CDR3: CASSLKGGGARLDEQFF
V: TRBV6-5; size: -; J: TRBJ2-3; D: -; DNA: TGTGCCAGCAGGTACAATAGCGTCGGTGGTACGCAGTATTTT; CDR3: CASRYNSVGGTQYF
V: TRBV5-1; size: -; J: TRBJ2-1; D: TRBD2; DNA: TGCGCCAGCAGCTCTCGGACTAGCCCAGATGAGCAGTTCTTC; CDR3: CASSSRTSPDEQFF
V: TRBV6-5; size: few; J: TRBJ1-4; D: -; DNA: TGTGCCAGCAGGTTAAGAGGGGCCGGTGAAAAACTGTTTTTT; CDR3: CASRLRGAGEKLFF
V: TRBV9; size: -; J: TRBJ1-3; D: -; DNA: TGTGCCAGCAGCGTAGGGGCGGCAGGGACCTCTGGAAACACCATATATTTT; CDR3: CASSVGAAGTSGNTIYF
V: TRBV5-1; size: -; J: TRBJ2-3; D: -; DNA: TGCGCCAGCAGCTTGGGCCGACGGGAGCTATCAGATACGCAGTATTTT; CDR3: CASSLGRRELSDTQYF
V: TRBV5-6; size: once; J: TRBJ1-1; D: -; DNA: TGTGCCAGCGGGCAACCCGAGGCCTTTACTGAAGCTTTCTTT; CDR3: CASGQPEAFTEAFF
V: TRBV29-1; size: -; J: TRBJ2-7; D: -; DNA: TGCAGCGTTGATCCGGGACATGGCTCCTACGAGCAGTACTTC; CDR3: CSVDPGHGSYEQYF
V: TRBV28; size: -; J: TRBJ1-2; D: TRBD1; DNA: TGTGCCAGCAGTTTAGGGACAGGGGGTGGGTTCGGCTATGGCTACACCTTC; CDR3: CASSLGTGGGFGYGYTF
V: TRBV14; size: -; J: TRBJ2-7; D: TRBD1; DNA: TGTGCCAGCAGCGGGGACAGGGACGAGCAGTACTTC; CDR3: CASSGDRDEQYF
V: TRBV19; size: -; J: TRBJ1-5; D: -; DNA: TGTGCCAGTAGTATAGTAGGAGTTAGCAATCAGCCCCAGCATTTT; CDR3: CASSIVGVSNQPQHF
V: TRBV13; size: -; J: TRBJ2-6; D: -; DNA: TGTGCCAGCAGCTTAGCGGCAGCTCCTTACTCTGGGGCCAACGTCCTGACTTTC; CDR3: CASSLAAAPYSGANVLTF
V: TRBV7-2; size: -; J: TRBJ2-7; D: TRBD2; DNA: TGTGCCAGCAGCTTACTAGCGGGAGGCTACGAGCAGTACTTC; CDR3: CASSLLAGGYEQYF
V: TRBV4-2; size: -; J: TRBJ1-2; D: -; DNA: TGTGCCAGCAGCCAAGACAGTTCCTATGGCTACACCTTC; CDR3: CASSQDSSYGYTF
V: TRBV7-2; size: -; J: TRBJ2-4; D: -; DNA: TGTGCCAGCAGCCAGCGAAGGGCCAGCGACGCCATTCAGTACTTC; CDR3: CASSQRRASDAIQYF
V: TRBV7-8; size: -; J: TRBJ2-7; D: TRBD2; DNA: TGTGCCAGCACCATCTCAGCGGGAGGGACTTATGGCTACGAGCAGTACTTC; CDR3: CASTISAGGTYGYEQYF
V: TRBV6-5; size: -; J: TRBJ2-6; D: -; DNA: TGTGCCAGCAGTTTACTATCTGGGGCCAACGTCCTGACTTTC; CDR3: CASSLLSGANVLTF
V: TRBV7-2; size: -; J: TRBJ2-7; D: TRBD1; DNA: TGTGCCAGCAGCTTGGGGACAGGGGTGTCCGAGCAGTACTTC; CDR3: CASSLGTGVSEQYF
V: TRBV28; size: -; J: TRBJ1-5; D: -; DNA: TGTGCCAGCAGTTACGGGACCAACAATCAGCCCCAGCATTTT; CDR3: CASSYGTNNQPQHF
V: TRBV6-1; size: -; J: TRBJ1-2; D: TRBD1; DNA: TGTGCCAGCAGTGGGCTCCCGGGACAGGGGTATGGCTACACCTTC; CDR3: CASSGLPGQGYGYTF
V: TRBV7-2; size: -; J: TRBJ2-1; D: TRBD2; DNA: TGTGCCAGCAGCTTAGCGCCTAGCGGGGGGGAAAGCTCCTACAATGAGCAGTTCTTC; CDR3: CASSLAPSGGESSYNEQFF
V: TRBV30; size: -; J: TRBJ2-7; D: -; DNA: TGTGCCTGGAGTGCCACTTCTCTGGAGCAGTACTTC; CDR3: CAWSATSLEQYF
V: TRBV30; size: -; J: TRBJ2-1; D: TRBD2; DNA: TGTGCCTGGCAAACCGGGACTAGCAACAATGAGCAGTTCTTC; CDR3: CAWQTGTSNNEQFF
V: TRBV23-1; size: -; J: TRBJ2-5; D: TRBD1; DNA: TGCGCCAGCAGTCAACAAGGGGGCCGGGAGACCCAGTACTTC; CDR3: CASSQQGGRETQYF
V: TRBV4-3; size: -; J: TRBJ2-3; D: -; DNA: TGCGCCAGCAGCCAAGATCCCGTCGGATCTAGCACAGATACGCAGTATTTT; CDR3: CASSQDPVGSSTDTQYF
V: TRBV28; size: -; J: TRBJ1-1; D: -; DNA: TGTGCCAGCAGCAAGGGGGGGACGGGCACTGAAGCTTTCTTT; CDR3: CASSKGGTGTEAFF
V: TRBV30; size: -; J: TRBJ2-7; D: -; DNA: TGTGCCCTCGCCGACAGTCCCCCCTACGAGCAGTACTTC; CDR3: CALADSPPYEQYF
V: TRBV5-1; size: -; J: TRBJ1-3; D: TRBD1; DNA: TGCGCCAGCAGCCCAGGACAGGGCACTGGAAACACCATATATTTT; CDR3: CASSPGQGTGNTIYF